This entry concerns a single TCR beta chain. Its antigen remains unidentified. The CDR3 totals 15 residues. Trimming took off 2 bases at V and 3 bases at J, with 11 bases between the two ends. CDR1 LNHDA and CDR2 SQIVND come from the germline V gene (reference sequence). The source of the sample is a study of T cell responses to AZD1222 COVID-19 vaccine. Study-wide findings and caveats: Spike-specific TCR breadth and depth rose after two AZD1222 doses. Most donors were white British and more were female, and clonal diversity was possibly underestimated. Baseline seropositivity characterized only 5 or 6 AZD1222 recipients. Every sample of the repertoires postdated the peak T cell response.

The assay was immunoSEQ multiplex PCR, and TCRdb's table has in-frame clones only and misses some. This table has roughly 100,000 clones, approximately 90% appearing once. The receptor was isolated from an adult in good health. V is TRBV19 and J is TRBJ1-3; D is ambiguous. The sequenced sample was peripheral blood, obtained on day 0 of AZD1222 vaccination. The DNA for the CDR3 is TGTGCCAGTAGTATACTACCGGAATTTGGAAACACCATATATTTT. Translation gives CASSILPEFGNTIYF. Looking up the rest from reference TRBV19 and TRBJ1-3 gives the full variable domain: DGGITQSPKYLFRKEGQNVTLSCEQNLNHDAMYWYRQDPGQGLRLIYYSQIVNDFQKGDIAEGYSVSREKKESFPLTVTSAQKNPTAFYLCASSILPEFGNTIYFGEGSWLTVV.